This TCR beta chain originates from a study of post-analysis software for immune sequencing data. V shed 3 bases and J shed 4 bases, with 13 bases lying between them. There are 15 residues in the CDR3. Germline V gives CDR1 SGDLS, CDR2 YYNGEE. Unique molecular identifiers had been added to the TCR beta cDNA libraries. Each sample of 1 to 10 million input T cells yielded around 500,000 cDNA molecules, so each molecule approximated one T cell. TCRdb analysed the PCR reads with MiXCR anew, one entry per CDR3 protein. The sample includes approximately 730,000 distinct CDR3 sequences, 25% to 30% seen only once; the top ten take around 0.55%. This clonotype was counted only a few times. Its antigen is not identified. Notes on the study in general: Controls had significantly higher normalized Chao1 diversity than multiple sclerosis patients. A handful of TRBV segments were significantly more frequent in patients than in controls. TRBV5-6, TRBV5-1 and TRBV20-1 were among these segments.

This clonotype was sampled from a girl aged 5 to 17 with multiple sclerosis. The sample consisted of blood. The chain recombines TRBV9 with TRBJ1-4; D gene ambiguous. Here the CDR3 reads CASSDGEFNNEKLFF. In nucleotides, the CDR3 is TGTGCCAGCAGCGACGGGGAGTTCAATAATGAAAAACTGTTTTTT.